The clone carrying this T cell receptor (beta chain) was counted at least ten times. These data are taken from a study of T cells in Graves' hyperthyroidism and ophthalmopathy. Using RNA transcripts as the source, TCR beta CDR3 regions were amplified. HTBI primers were the set used in a first-round RT-PCR of the TCR CDR3. TCRdb redid the calling of the multiplex PCR reads with MiXCR, one entry per CDR3 protein. The sample gives some 620,000 distinct CDR3 sequences, 15% to 20% of which show up once; around 4% is in the top ten. V gave up 0 bases and J gave up 1 base, with 13 bases separating them. Germline CDR1 SGHDT, CDR2 YYEEEE. This CDR3 contains 16 residues.

The TCR was taken from a woman in her 30s with Graves' hyperthyroidism. The J gene is TRBJ2-5, the V gene TRBV5-6; tentatively, D is TRBD2 (6 bases). Material for sequencing was blood. The CDR3 loop reads CASSLVSGNFQETQYF. The CDR3 DNA is TGTGCCAGCAGCTTGGTTAGCGGCAACTTCCAAGAGACCCAGTACTTC.